This T cell receptor (beta chain) was sequenced for a study of cytomegalovirus exposure and HLA in healthy donors. The CDR3 is 17 residues long. Trimming removed 2 bases at V and 2 bases at J, with 18 bases between. Germline-derived CDR1 and CDR2 are MGHDK and SYGVNS. This clone was seen once. Primers: 60 Vbeta forward and 13 Jbeta reverse. Only in-frame clones appear in the TCRdb table, and some are missing; sequencing was by immunoSEQ multiplex PCR. This sample carries about 55,000 clones, over 80% of them seen once, and the ten largest clones take roughly 1.6%. The sequenced sample consisted of PBMCs. V and J are TRBV25-1 and TRBJ1-1; D not resolved. The source is a man aged 25-45 years in good health and CMV-seronegative. For the CDR3, the DNA is TGTGCCAGCAGTGAAAATTATCCTCGGGGTAGAAACACTGAAGCTTTCTTT. It codes for CASSENYPRGRNTEAFF.